This T cell receptor beta chain came from a study of cytomegalovirus exposure and HLA in healthy donors. The CDR3 runs 14 residues. V was cut by 2 bases and J by 0 bases, with 9 bases left in between. CDR1 SGHDT and CDR2 YYEEEE come from the germline V gene. The study ran its PCR with 60 Vbeta and 13 Jbeta primers. TCRdb's copy holds only in-frame clones and misses some; the assay was immunoSEQ multiplex PCR. Of hundreds of thousands of clones in the sample, around nine tenths are singletons; the top ten hold roughly 2.3%. The chain couples TRBV5-6 to TRBJ2-7; D may be TRBD1 (5 bases). Material: PBMCs. The receptor comes from a woman under 30 in good health and CMV-seronegative. CDR3 protein: CASSLPRDSYEQYF. Here the CDR3 DNA reads TGTGCCAGCAGCTTACCCAGGGACTCCTACGAGCAGTACTTC.